This is a list of T cell receptor beta chains from one sample in a study of response to subunit inactivated influenza vaccine. TCRdb reprocessed the RT-PCR reads with MiXCR, giving one entry per CDR3 protein. Counted here are more than 150,000 distinct CDR3 sequences, about 10% occurring once; the ten biggest clones make up about a tenth. Specimen: non-naive T cells sorted from PBMCs, collected on the day of vaccination. These receptors were collected from a man aged 50 to 59 who received an inactivated influenza vaccine. Both conserved end residues are part of each CDR3. The order of the fields is clone size, V gene, D gene, J gene, CDR3 protein, CDR3 DNA. The D gene is left open where the match is weak. Not all rows give a size; the values are once, few, many and, for expanded clones, a class.

many	TRBV12-3/TRBV12-4	TRBD2	TRBJ2-1	CANSRDYYNEQFF	TGTGCCAACTCCCGGGACTACTACAATGAGCAGTTCTTC
.	TRBV20-1	.	TRBJ1-2	CSATGAGGYTF	TGCAGTGCTACAGGGGCTGGTGGCTACACCTTC
.	TRBV28	.	TRBJ1-1	CASSFWGSEAFF	TGTGCCAGCAGTTTTTGGGGTTCTGAAGCTTTCTTT
.	TRBV2	.	TRBJ2-7	CASIVNQYEQYF	TGTGCCAGCATCGTGAACCAATACGAGCAGTACTTC
few	TRBV12-3/TRBV12-4	.	TRBJ2-7	CASSLERSSRYEQYF	TGTGCCAGCAGTTTAGAGCGGAGCTCCCGCTACGAGCAGTACTTC
.	TRBV25-1	TRBD2	TRBJ2-7	CASSPRIGTSGAYEQYF	TGTGCCAGCAGTCCTAGGATCGGGACTAGCGGAGCCTACGAGCAGTACTTC
.	TRBV11-2	TRBD1	TRBJ2-7	CASSLGTGQLEQYF	TGTGCCAGCAGCTTAGGGACAGGCCAGCTCGAGCAGTACTTC
few	TRBV10-2	.	TRBJ1-2	CASSLTGTLGGGGYTF	TGCGCCAGCAGTCTTACCGGGACACTCGGTGGGGGTGGCTACACCTTC
many	TRBV7-2	TRBD2	TRBJ2-1	CASSLDAAGGRWQFF	TGTGCCAGCAGCTTAGACGCGGCGGGAGGGCGATGGCAGTTCTTC
few	TRBV20-1	TRBD2	TRBJ2-2	CSARDLAGGHTGELFF	TGCAGTGCTAGAGACTTAGCGGGAGGGCACACCGGGGAGCTGTTTTTT
.	TRBV7-2	.	TRBJ2-2	CASSTKGGWAGELFF	TGTGCCAGCAGCACCAAGGGGGGTTGGGCCGGGGAGCTGTTTTTT